Given below is one T cell receptor (beta chain) in context. TCRdb reprocessed the 5' RACE reads, keeping one entry per CDR3 protein, no DNA. The sample table sets out approximately 390,000 distinct CDR3 sequences. Per the germline V gene, CDR1 is SQVTM and CDR2 is ANQGSEA. This CDR3 has 13 amino acids. The sample is drawn from a study of monozygotic twins with inflammatory bowel disease. Sequencing was performed on blood. This sequence originates from a human donor with ulcerative colitis or Crohn's disease, or a healthy co-twin of an affected twin (not recorded which). This chain joins TRBV29-1 and TRBJ1-2; checking the TCRdb D call of TRBD1 is not possible without DNA. The CDR3 sequence is CSVEGRQDHGYTF.